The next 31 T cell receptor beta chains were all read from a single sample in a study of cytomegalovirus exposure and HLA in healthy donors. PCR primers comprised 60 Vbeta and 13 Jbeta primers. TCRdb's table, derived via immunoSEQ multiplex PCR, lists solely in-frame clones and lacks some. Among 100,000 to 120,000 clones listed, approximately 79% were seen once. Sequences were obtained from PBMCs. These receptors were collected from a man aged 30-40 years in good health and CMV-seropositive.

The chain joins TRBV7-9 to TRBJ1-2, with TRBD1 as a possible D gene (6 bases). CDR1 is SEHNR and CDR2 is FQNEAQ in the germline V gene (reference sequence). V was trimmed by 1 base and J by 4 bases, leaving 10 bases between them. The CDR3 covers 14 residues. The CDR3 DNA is TGTGCCAGCAGCTTAGTCGGGGGGGCCTATGGCTACACCTTC. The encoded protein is CASSLVGGAYGYTF.

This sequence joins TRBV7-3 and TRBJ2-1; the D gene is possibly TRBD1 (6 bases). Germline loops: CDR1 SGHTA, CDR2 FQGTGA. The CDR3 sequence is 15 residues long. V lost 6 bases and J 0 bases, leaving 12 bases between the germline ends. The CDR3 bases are TGTGCCAGCAGTAGGGACACGAGCTCCTACAATGAGCAGTTCTTC. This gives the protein CASSRDTSSYNEQFF.

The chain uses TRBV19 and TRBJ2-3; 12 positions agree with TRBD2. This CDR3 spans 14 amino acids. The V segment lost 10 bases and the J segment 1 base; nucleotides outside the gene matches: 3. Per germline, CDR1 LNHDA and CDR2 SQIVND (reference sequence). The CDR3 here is CATGLAGRTDTQYF. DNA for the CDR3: TGTGCCACCGGACTAGCGGGGCGCACAGATACGCAGTATTTT.

The chain's CDR3 is CASSLTGTSGGQETQYF. The CDR3 DNA is TGTGCCAGCAGTCTTACCGGGACTAGCGGGGGTCAAGAGACCCAGTACTTC. The chain recombines TRBV9 with TRBJ2-5, with 14 bases aligning to TRBD2. CDR3 length equals 17 residues. V trimming: 5 bases; J trimming: 2 bases; junction bases outside the gene matches: 8. From germline, CDR1 is SGDLS and CDR2 YYNGEE. The variable domain in full, completed from reference TRBV9 and TRBJ2-5, reads DSGVTQTPKHLITATGQRVTLRCSPRSGDLSVYWYQQSLDQGLQFLIQYYNGEERAKGNILERFSAQQFPDLHSELNLSSLELGDSALYFCASSLTGTSGGQETQYFGPGTRLLVL.

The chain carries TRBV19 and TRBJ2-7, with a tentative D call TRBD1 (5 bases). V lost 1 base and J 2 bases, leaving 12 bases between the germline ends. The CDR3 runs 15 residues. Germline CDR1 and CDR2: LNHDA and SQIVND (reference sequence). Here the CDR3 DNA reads TGTGCCAGTAGTATAGGGGCAGGGCCTCCCTACGAGCAGTACTTC. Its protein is CASSIGAGPPYEQYF. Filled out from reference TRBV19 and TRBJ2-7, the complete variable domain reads DGGITQSPKYLFRKEGQNVTLSCEQNLNHDAMYWYRQDPGQGLRLIYYSQIVNDFQKGDIAEGYSVSREKKESFPLTVTSAQKNPTAFYLCASSIGAGPPYEQYFGPGTRLTVT.

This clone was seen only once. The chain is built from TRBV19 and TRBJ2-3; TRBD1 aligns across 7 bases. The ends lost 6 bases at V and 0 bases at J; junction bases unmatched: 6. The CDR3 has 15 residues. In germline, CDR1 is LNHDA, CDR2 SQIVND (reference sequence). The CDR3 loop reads CASSSQGVSTDTQYF. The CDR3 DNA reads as TGTGCCAGTAGCAGCCAGGGGGTTAGCACAGATACGCAGTATTTT.

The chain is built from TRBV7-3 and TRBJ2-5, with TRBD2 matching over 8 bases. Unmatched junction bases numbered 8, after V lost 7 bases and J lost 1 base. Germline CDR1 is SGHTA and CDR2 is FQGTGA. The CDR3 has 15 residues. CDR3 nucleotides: TGTGCCAGCACCCCCGGGGGGGTAGGCCAAGAGACCCAGTACTTC. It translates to CASTPGGVGQETQYF. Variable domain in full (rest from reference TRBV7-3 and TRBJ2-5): GAGVSQTPSNKVTEKGKYVELRCDPISGHTALYWYRQSLGQGPEFLIYFQGTGAADDSGLPNDRFFAVRPEGSVSTLKIQRTERGDSAVYLCASTPGGVGQETQYFGPGTRLLVL.

The CDR3 nucleotides are TGTGCCAGCAGCTTGAACGATGGCCACGAGCAGTACTTC. Its translation is CASSLNDGHEQYF. The chain joins TRBV5-5 to TRBJ2-7; the D is unclear. Per germline, CDR1 SGHKS and CDR2 YYEKEE (reference sequence). The CDR3 extends over 13 amino acids. V was cut by 1 base and J by 5 bases, with 10 bases left in between.

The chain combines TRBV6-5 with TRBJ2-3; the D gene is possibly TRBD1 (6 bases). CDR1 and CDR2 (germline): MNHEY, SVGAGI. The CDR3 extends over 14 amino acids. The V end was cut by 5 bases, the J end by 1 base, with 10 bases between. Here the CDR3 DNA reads TGTGCCAGCAGTCCCTGGACAGGCACAGATACGCAGTATTTT. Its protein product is CASSPWTGTDTQYF.

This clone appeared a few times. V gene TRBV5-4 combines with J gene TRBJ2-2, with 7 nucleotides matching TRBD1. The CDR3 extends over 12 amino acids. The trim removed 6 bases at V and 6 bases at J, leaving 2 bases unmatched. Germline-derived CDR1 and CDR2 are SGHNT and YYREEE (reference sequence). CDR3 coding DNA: TGTGCCAGCAAGACAGGGTCCGGGGAGCTGTTTTTT. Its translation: CASKTGSGELFF.

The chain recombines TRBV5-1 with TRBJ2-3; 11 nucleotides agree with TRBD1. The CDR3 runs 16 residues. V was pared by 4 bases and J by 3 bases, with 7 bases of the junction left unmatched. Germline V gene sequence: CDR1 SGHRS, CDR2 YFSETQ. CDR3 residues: CASSVDGTGGTDTQYF. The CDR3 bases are TGCGCCAGCAGCGTCGACGGGACAGGGGGGACAGATACGCAGTATTTT.

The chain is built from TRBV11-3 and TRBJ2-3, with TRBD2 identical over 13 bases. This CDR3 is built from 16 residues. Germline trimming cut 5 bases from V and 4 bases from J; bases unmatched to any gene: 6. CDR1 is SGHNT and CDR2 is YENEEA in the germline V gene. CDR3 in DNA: TGTGCCAGCAGCCCCCGACTAGCGGGGGGTGCAGATACGCAGTATTTT. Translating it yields CASSPRLAGGADTQYF.

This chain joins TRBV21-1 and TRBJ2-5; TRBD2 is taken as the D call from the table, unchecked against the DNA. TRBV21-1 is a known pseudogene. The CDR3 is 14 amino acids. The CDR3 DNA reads TGTGCCAGCAGCATCGGCGGATTGGGAGAGACCCAGTACTTC. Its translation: CASSIGGLGETQYF.

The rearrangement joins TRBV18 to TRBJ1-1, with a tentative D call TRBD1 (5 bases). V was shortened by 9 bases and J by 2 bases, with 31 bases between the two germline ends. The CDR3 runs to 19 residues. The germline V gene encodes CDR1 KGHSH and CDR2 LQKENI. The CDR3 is CASTHLTRRGDPLNTEAFF. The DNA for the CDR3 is TGTGCCAGTACACATTTAACCCGACGGGGGGACCCTCTAAACACTGAAGCTTTCTTT.

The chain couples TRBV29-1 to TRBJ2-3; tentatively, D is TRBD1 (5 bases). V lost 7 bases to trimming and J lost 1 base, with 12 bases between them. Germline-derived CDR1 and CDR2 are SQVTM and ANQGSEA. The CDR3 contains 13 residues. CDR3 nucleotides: TGCAGCGGACAAAAACAGGGCACAGATACGCAGTATTTT. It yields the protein CSGQKQGTDTQYF.

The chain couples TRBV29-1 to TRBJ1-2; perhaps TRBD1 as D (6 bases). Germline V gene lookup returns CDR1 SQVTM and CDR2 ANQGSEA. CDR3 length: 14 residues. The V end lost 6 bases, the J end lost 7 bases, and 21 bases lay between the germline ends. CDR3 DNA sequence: TGCAGCGTGTTTGGACAGATGGGCTTGGGTGGCTACACCTTC. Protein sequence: CSVFGQMGLGGYTF. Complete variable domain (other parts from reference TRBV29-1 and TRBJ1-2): SAVISQKPSRDICQRGTSLTIQCQVDSQVTMMFWYRQQPGQSLTLIATANQGSEATYESGFVIDKFPISRPNLTFSTLTVSNMSPEDSSIYLCSVFGQMGLGGYTFGSGTRLTVV.

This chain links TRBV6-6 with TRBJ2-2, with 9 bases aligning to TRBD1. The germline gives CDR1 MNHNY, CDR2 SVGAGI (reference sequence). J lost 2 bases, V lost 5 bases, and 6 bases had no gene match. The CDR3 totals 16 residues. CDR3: CASSLTGGANTGELFF. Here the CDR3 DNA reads TGTGCCAGCAGTCTAACAGGGGGCGCAAACACCGGGGAGCTGTTTTTT.

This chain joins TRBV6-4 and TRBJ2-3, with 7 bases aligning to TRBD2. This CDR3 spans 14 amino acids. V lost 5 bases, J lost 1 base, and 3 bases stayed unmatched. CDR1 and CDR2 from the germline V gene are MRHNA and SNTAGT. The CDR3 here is CASSLSGGTDTQYF. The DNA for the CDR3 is TGTGCCAGCAGTTTGAGCGGGGGCACAGATACGCAGTATTTT.

The CDR3 spells CASSPPGGAYEQYF. The CDR3 nucleotides read TGTGCCAGCTCACCACCTGGGGGGGCCTACGAGCAGTACTTC. The V gene is TRBV18, the J gene TRBJ2-7; 7 nucleotides agree with TRBD2. The CDR3 loop spans 14 amino acids. Germline CDR1 is KGHSH and CDR2 is LQKENI. V was pared by 0 bases and J by 2 bases, with 1 base of the junction left unmatched.

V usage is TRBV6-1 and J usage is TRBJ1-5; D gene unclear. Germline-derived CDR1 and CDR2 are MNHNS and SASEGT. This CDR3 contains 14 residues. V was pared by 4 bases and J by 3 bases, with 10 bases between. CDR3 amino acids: CASSGRYYNQPQHF. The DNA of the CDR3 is TGTGCCAGCAGTGGCAGATATTACAATCAGCCCCAGCATTTT.

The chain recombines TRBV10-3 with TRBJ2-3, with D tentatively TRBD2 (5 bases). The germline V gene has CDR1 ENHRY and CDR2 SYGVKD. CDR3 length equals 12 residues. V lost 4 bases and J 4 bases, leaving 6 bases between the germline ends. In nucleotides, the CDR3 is TGTGCCATCAGTGCGGAGGCAGATACGCAGTATTTT. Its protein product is CAISAEADTQYF.

The CDR3 reads CASSLNRGGNSPLHF. As DNA, the CDR3 is TGTGCCAGCAGCCTGAACAGGGGCGGTAATTCACCCCTCCACTTT. The V call is TRBV14, the J call TRBJ1-6; TRBD1 agrees at 7 bases. The CDR3 length is 15 residues. In germline, CDR1 is SGHDN, CDR2 FVKESK. V lost 4 bases and J lost 6; bases outside the gene matches: 6.

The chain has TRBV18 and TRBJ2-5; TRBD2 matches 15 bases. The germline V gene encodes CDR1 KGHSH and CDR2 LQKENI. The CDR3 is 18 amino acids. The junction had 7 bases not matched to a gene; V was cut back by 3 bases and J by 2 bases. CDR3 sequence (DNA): TGTGCCAGCTCACCCCCGGGACTAGCGGGGGGACAACAAGAGACCCAGTACTTC. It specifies CASSPPGLAGGQQETQYF.

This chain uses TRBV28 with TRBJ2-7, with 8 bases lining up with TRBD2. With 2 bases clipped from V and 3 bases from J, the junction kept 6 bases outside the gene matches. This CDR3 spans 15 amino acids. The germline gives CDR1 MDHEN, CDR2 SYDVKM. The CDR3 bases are TGTGCCAGCAGTTTAACGGCGGCGGGAGGCTACGAGCAGTACTTC. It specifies CASSLTAAGGYEQYF.

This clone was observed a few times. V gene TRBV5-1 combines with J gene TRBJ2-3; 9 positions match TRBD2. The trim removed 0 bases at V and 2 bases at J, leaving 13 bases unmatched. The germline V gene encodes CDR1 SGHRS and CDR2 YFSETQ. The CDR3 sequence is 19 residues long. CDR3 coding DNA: TGCGCCAGCAGCTTGGGGCAGCGGGGGGCCTCCGCTACCACAGATACGCAGTATTTT. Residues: CASSLGQRGASATTDTQYF.

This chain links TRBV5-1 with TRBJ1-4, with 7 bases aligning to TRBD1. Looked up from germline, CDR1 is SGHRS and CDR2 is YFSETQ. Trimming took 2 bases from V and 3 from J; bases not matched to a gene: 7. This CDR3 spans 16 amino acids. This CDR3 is CASSFRQGSPNEKLFF. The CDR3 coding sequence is TGCGCCAGCAGCTTCCGACAGGGCTCTCCTAATGAAAAACTGTTTTTT.

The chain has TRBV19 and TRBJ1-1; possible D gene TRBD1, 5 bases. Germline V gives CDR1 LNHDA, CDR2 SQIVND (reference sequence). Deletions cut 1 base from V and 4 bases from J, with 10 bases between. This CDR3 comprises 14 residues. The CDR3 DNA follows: TGTGCCAGTAGTATAGCTTCCGACAGCACTGAAGCTTTCTTT. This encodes CASSIASDSTEAFF.

CDR3 protein: CASSESSGASYNEQFF. The CDR3, as DNA: TGTGCCAGCAGTGAGTCCAGCGGGGCTTCCTACAATGAGCAGTTCTTC. The chain is built from TRBV25-1 and TRBJ2-1; 7 nucleotides line up with TRBD2. CDR1 is MGHDK and CDR2 is SYGVNS in the germline V gene. The length of the CDR3 is 16 residues. Trimming took 3 bases from V and 1 from J; bases not matched to a gene: 6.

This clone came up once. CDR3 sequence: CASSGGGVNTEAFF. The CDR3 DNA reads TGCGCCAGCAGCGGGGGCGGCGTCAACACTGAAGCTTTCTTT. The V call is TRBV5-1, the J call TRBJ1-1; D is perhaps TRBD1 (6 bases). CDR3 length equals 14 residues. The V and J ends lost 4 bases and 2 bases respectively, with 12 bases between them. Germline assignment: CDR1 SGHRS and CDR2 YFSETQ.

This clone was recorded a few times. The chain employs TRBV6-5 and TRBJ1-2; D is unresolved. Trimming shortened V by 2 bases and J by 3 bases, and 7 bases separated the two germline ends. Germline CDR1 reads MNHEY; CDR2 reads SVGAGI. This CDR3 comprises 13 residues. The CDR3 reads CASSYGRYYGYTF. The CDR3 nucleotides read TGTGCCAGCAGTTACGGCCGATACTATGGCTACACCTTC.

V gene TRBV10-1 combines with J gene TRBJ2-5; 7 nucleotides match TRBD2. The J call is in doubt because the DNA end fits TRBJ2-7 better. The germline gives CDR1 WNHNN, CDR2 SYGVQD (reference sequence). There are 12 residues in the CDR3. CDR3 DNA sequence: TGCGCCAGAACCGGGAGGCGGAACGAGCAGTACTTC. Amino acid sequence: CARTGRRNEQYF.